Reported below is one T cell receptor (beta chain). The data derive from a study of T cell responses to AZD1222 COVID-19 vaccine. The overall study: Recipients boosted at about 4 weeks or about 12 weeks are pooled.

Here immunoSEQ multiplex PCR was the method, and the copy in TCRdb shows in-frame clones only, minus some. In the table there are some 140,000 clones, about 85% of which are singletons. The sequencing here drew on peripheral blood, taken on day 0 of AZD1222 vaccination. The origin of this receptor is an adult in good health.

In nucleotides, the CDR3 is TGTGCCAGTAGTATAGACGCAGCGGGCTTCTACAATGAGCAGTTCTTC. It encodes CASSIDAAGFYNEQFF. The rearrangement joins TRBV19 to TRBJ2-1; D is perhaps TRBD2 (6 bases). CDR1 LNHDA and CDR2 SQIVND come from the germline V gene (reference sequence). This CDR3 comprises 16 residues. V was pared by 0 bases and J by 3 bases, with 12 bases between.